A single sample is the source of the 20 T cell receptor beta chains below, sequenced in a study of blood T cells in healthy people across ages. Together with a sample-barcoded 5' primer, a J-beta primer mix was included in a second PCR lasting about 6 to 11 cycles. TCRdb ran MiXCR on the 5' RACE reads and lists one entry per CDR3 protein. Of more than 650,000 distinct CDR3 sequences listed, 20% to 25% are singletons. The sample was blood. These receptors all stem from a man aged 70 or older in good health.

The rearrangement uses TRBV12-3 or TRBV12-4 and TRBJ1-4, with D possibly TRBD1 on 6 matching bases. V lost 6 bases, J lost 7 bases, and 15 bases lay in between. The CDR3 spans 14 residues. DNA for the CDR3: TGTGCCAGCAGAATACAGGGAGGGGGTGAAAAACTGTTTTTT. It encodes CASRIQGGGEKLFF.

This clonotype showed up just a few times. CDR3: CSGTTFHRAYQETQYF. CDR3 DNA sequence: TGCAGTGGGACGACCTTCCATCGGGCGTACCAAGAGACCCAGTACTTC. This chain links TRBV20-1 with TRBJ2-5; D unclear. Germline loops: CDR1 DFQATT, CDR2 SNEGSKA (reference sequence). CDR3 size: 16 residues. V was shortened by 7 bases and J by 0 bases, with 21 bases between the two germline ends.

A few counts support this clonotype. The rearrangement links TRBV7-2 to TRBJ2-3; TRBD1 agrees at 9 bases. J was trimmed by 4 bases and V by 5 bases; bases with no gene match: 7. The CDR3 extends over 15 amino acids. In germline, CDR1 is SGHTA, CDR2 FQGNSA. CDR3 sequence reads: CASSPGGQGSDTQYF. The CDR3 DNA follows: TGTGCCAGCAGCCCGGGTGGACAGGGGTCAGATACGCAGTATTTT.

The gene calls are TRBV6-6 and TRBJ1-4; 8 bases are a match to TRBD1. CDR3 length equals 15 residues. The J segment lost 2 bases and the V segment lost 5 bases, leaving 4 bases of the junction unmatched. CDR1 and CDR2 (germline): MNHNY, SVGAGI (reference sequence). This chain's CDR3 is CASSHGDRTNEKLFF. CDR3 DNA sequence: TGTGCCAGCAGTCACGGGGACAGGACTAATGAAAAACTGTTTTTT.

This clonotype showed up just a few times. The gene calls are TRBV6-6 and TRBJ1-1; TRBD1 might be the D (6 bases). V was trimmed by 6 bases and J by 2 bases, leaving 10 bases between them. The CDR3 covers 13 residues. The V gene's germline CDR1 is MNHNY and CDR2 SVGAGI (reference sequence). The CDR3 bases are TGTGCCAGCAGAGAGGACAGAAACACTGAAGCTTTCTTT. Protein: CASREDRNTEAFF.

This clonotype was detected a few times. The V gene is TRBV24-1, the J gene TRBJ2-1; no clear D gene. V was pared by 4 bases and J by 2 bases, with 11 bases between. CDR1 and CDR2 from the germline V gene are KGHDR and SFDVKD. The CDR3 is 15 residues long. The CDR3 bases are TGTGCCACCAGTGACCCATACATAACCTACAATGAGCAGTTCTTC. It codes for CATSDPYITYNEQFF.

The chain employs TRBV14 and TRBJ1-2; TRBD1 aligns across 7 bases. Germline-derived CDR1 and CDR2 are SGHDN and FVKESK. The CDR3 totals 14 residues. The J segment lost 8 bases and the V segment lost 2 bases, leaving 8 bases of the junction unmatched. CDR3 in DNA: TGTGCCAGCAGCCAACTAATGGGCAGGGGGGGCTACACCTTC. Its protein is CASSQLMGRGGYTF.

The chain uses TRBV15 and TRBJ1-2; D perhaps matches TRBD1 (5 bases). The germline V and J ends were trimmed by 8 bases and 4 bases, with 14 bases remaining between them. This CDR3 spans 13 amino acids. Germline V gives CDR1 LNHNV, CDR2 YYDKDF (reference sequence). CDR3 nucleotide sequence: TGTGCCACCGAAGCGAGGGGCTCCTATGGCTACACCTTC. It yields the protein CATEARGSYGYTF. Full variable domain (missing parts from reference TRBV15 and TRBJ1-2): DAMVIQNPRYQVTQFGKPVTLSCSQTLNHNVMYWYQQKSSQAPKLLFHYYDKDFNNEADTPDNFQSRRPNTSFCFLDIRSPGLGDTAMYLCATEARGSYGYTFGSGTRLTVV.

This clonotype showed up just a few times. This CDR3 reads CASSLFTILPGNTIYF. The DNA of the CDR3 is TGTGCCAGCAGCTTGTTTACGATACTCCCTGGAAACACCATATATTTT. The chain uses TRBV5-8 and TRBJ1-3, with D unresolved. The V and J ends lost 1 base and 2 bases respectively, with 13 bases between them. Germline V gene sequence: CDR1 SGHTS, CDR2 YDEGEE. The CDR3 totals 16 residues.

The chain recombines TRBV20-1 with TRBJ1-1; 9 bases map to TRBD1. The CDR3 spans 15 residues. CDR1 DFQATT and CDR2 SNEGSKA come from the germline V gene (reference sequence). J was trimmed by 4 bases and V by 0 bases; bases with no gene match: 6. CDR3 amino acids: CSARDPGTGTTEAFF. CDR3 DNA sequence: TGCAGTGCTAGAGATCCCGGGACAGGGACCACTGAAGCTTTCTTT.

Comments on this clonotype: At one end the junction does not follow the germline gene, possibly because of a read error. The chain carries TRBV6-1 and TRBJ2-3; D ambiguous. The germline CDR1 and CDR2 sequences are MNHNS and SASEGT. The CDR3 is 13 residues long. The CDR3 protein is CACSVGPTDTQYF. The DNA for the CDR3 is TGTGCCTGCAGTGTGGGCCCCACAGATACGCAGTATTTT.

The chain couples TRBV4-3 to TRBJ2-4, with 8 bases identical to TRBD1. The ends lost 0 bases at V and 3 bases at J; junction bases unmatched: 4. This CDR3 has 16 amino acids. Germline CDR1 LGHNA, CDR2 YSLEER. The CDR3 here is CASSQETGTGKNIQYF. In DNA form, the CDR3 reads TGCGCCAGCAGCCAAGAAACGGGGACAGGCAAAAACATTCAGTACTTC.

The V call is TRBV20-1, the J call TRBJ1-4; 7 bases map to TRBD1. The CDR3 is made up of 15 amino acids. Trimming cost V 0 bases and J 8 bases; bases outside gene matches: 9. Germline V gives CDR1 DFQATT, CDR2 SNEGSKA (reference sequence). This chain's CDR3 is CSARDPETGTEKLFF. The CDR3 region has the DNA TGCAGTGCTAGAGACCCCGAGACAGGGACGGAAAAACTGTTTTTT.

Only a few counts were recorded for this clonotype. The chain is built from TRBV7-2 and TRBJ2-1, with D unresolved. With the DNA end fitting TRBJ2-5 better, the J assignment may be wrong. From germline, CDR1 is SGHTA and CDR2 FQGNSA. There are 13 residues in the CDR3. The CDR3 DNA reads TGTGCCATTCGTTTTTCGGGCGTGGAGACCCAGTACTTC. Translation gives CAIRFSGVETQYF.

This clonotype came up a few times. Here the CDR3 reads CASSQPPLVPRFF. The CDR3 coding sequence is TGTGCCAGCAGCCAACCACCCTTGGTTCCCCGGTTCTTC. The chain joins TRBV3-1 to TRBJ2-1; D is uncertain. The CDR3 totals 13 residues. In germline, CDR1 is LGHDT, CDR2 YNNKEL (reference sequence). Trimming removed 2 bases at V and 15 bases at J, with 17 bases between.

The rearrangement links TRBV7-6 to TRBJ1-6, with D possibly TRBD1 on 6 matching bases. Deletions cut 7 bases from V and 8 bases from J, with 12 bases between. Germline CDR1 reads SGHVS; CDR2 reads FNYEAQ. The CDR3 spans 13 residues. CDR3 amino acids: CASNLGGDSPLHF. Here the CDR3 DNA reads TGTGCCAGCAACCTAGGGGGGGATTCACCCCTCCACTTT.

The CDR3, as DNA: TGTGCCAGCAGCTTAGCTGGGTCCCCTTTAGCGGGAGAGAACCACGAGCAGTACGTC. Encoded protein: CASSLAGSPLAGENHEQYV. The chain has TRBV7-7 and TRBJ2-7, with 9 bases identical to TRBD2. The CDR3 contains 19 residues. J was trimmed by 5 bases and V by 0 bases; bases with no gene match: 17. CDR1 and CDR2 from the germline V gene are SSHAT and FNYEAQ (reference sequence).

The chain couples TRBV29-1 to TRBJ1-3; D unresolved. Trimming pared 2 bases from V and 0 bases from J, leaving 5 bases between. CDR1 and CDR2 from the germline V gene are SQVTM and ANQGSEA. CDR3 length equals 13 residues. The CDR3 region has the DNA TGCAGCGTTGAAAGGGTCTCTGGAAACACCATATATTTT. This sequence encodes CSVERVSGNTIYF.

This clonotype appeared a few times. The CDR3 loop reads CATSDLGTKETQYF. The CDR3 coding sequence is TGTGCCACCAGTGATTTGGGTACAAAAGAGACCCAGTACTTC. The chain recombines TRBV24-1 with TRBJ2-5; the D is unclear. V lost 0 bases to trimming and J lost 3 bases, with 7 bases between them. The germline V gene encodes CDR1 KGHDR and CDR2 SFDVKD. The CDR3 totals 14 residues.

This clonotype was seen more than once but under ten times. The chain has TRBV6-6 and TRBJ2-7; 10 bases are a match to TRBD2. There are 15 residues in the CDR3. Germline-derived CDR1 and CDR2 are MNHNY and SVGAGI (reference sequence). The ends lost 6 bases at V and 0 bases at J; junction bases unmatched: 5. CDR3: CASSLGTSVSYEQYF. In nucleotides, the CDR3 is TGTGCCAGCAGCCTCGGGACTAGCGTCTCCTACGAGCAGTACTTC.